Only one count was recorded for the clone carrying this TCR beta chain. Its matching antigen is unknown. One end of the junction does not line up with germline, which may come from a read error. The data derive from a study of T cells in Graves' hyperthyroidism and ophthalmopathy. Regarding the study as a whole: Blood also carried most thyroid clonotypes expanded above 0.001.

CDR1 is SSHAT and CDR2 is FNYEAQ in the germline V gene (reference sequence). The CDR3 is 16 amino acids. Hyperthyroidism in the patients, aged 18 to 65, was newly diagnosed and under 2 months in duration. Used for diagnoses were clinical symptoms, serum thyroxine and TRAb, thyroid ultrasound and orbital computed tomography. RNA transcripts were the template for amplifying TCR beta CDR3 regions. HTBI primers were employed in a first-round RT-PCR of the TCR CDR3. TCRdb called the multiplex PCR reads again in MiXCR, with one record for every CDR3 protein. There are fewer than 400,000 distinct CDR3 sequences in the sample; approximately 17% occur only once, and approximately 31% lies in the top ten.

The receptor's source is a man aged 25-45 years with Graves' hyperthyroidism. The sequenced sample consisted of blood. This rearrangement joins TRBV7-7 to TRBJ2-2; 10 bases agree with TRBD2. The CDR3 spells CASSVGLAPNTGELFF. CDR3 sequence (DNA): TGTGCTAGCAGCGTGGGACTAGCGCCGAACACCGGGGAGCTGTTTTTT. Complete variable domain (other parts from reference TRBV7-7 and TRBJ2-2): GAGVSQSPRYKVTKRGQDVTLRCDPISSHATLYWYQQALGQGPEFLTYFNYEAQPDKSGLPSDRFSAERPEGSISTLTIQRTEQRDSAMYRCASSVGLAPNTGELFFGEGSRLTVL.